The present entry profiles one T cell receptor (beta chain) with its context. This CDR3 is 15 amino acids long. J lost 5 bases, V lost 7 bases, and 10 bases had no gene match. CDR1 is LGHNT, CDR2 FRNRAP, per germline. The sample comes from a study of blood T cell repertoires in COVID-19. Overall study context: Donors in the United States, Italy and Spain gave samples during acute or convalescent COVID-19. Sources were T cells, B-cell-depleted T cells, or PBMCs; the material itself was cDNA or gDNA.

Original analysis: Amplifying reference gene primers gave estimates of nucleated cell counts. Using immunoSEQ multiplex PCR, the repertoire was profiled, and TCRdb retains in-frame clones only, with some absent. V, J and clone size are those of that table, while D and trimming were read from the DNA. The data contain about 110,000 clones, roughly 80% of them singletons. The receptor comes from a woman in her sixties or seventies with acute or convalescent COVID-19. The chain uses TRBV12-5 and TRBJ2-2, with 7 bases that match TRBD1. The sample consisted of peripheral blood. The CDR3, as DNA: TGTGCTAGTGCCCCAGGCACAGGGGTAACCGGGGAGCTGTTTTTT. Translation: CASAPGTGVTGELFF. Together with reference TRBV12-5 and TRBJ2-2, the CDR3 gives the full variable domain: DARVTQTPRHKVTEMGQEVTMRCQPILGHNTVFWYRQTMMQGLELLAYFRNRAPLDDSGMPKDRFSAEMPDATLATLKIQPSEPRDSAVYFCASAPGTGVTGELFFGEGSRLTVL.